The source of this T cell receptor (beta chain) is a study of OX40 agonist ivuxolimab in advanced cancers. Study as a whole: Patients were treated with intravenous ivuxolimab, dosed at 0.01 to 10 mg/kg and infused every 2 weeks.

Data came from immunoSEQ multiplex PCR; TCRdb stores just in-frame clones and leaves some out. This sample has 65,000 to 80,000 clones; 92% occur once, and the top ten carry 0.5% to 0.6%. Overall study results and limits: Specificity for antigen went undetermined in the expanded peripheral T cells. Clonal expansion from baseline to week 6 occurred in both CD4+ and CD8+ T cells.

To note about this clone: Its specificity is not known.

Cycle 7 day 1, cycle 4 day 1, and baseline were the timepoints at which blood was sampled. The sequencing used CD4+ or CD8+ T cells sorted from blood, collected in a trial of the OX40 agonist ivuxolimab. This TCR came from an adult with an advanced solid tumor such as melanoma, head and neck, liver or kidney cancer.

DNA for the CDR3: TGTGCCAGCGGTACCCTCGGACTCGGGGACACCTTC. As protein: CASGTLGLGDTF. The chain combines TRBV6-5 with TRBJ1-2; D is undetermined. CDR1 is MNHEY and CDR2 is SVGAGI in the germline V gene. The V end was cut by 8 bases, the J end by 12 bases, with 19 bases between. This CDR3 is 12 amino acids long.